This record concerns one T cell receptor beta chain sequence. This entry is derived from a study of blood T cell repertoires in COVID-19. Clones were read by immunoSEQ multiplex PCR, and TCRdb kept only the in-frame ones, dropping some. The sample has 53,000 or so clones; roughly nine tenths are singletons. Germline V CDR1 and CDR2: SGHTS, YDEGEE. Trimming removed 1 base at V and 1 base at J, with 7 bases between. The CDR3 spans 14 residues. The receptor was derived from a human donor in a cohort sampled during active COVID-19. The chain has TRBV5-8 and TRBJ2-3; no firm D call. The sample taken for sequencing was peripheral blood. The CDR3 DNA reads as TGTGCCAGCAGCTTGCGGGTAGGCACAGATACGCAGTATTTT. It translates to CASSLRVGTDTQYF. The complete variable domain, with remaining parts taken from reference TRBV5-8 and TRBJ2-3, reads EAGVTQSPTHLIKTRGQQATLRCSPISGHTSVYWYQQALGLGLQFLLWYDEGEERNRGNFPPRFSGRQFPNYSSELNVNALELEDSALYLCASSLRVGTDTQYFGPGTRLTVL.